This entry lists 3 T cell receptor beta chains sequenced from one sample in a study of prognosis after radiotherapy for stage I lung cancer. The study amplified the TCR beta CDR3 region from genomic DNA. This amplification was carried out by two rounds of multiplex PCR. Initially, in first-round PCR, primers specific to each TRBV and TRBJ gene were used. TCRdb used MiXCR to reprocess the multiplex PCR reads, holding one entry per CDR3 protein. The sample has approximately 16,000 distinct CDR3 sequences, 29% seen once; the top ten hold 25% to 40%. Sequences were derived from PBMCs, sampled before or after stereotactic body radiation therapy (not recorded which). These receptors were obtained from a donor of 50 years or more with non-small cell lung cancer.

DNA of the CDR3: TGTGCCAGCAGCTTAAGGAATAGCGGGCTCTTCGCTATGTTCTTC. Protein sequence: CASSLRNSGLFAMFF. The chain joins TRBV7-8 to TRBJ2-1; 7 nucleotides match TRBD2. CDR3 size: 15 residues. Per germline, CDR1 SGHVS and CDR2 FQNEAQ. The V and J ends lost 2 bases and 15 bases, in that order; junction bases with no gene match: 16.

The chain recombines TRBV6-2 or TRBV6-3 with TRBJ2-3, with a tentative D call TRBD2 (6 bases). Between the trimmed V and J ends, which lost 2 bases and 4 bases, there was a span of 16 bases. Germline CDR1 MNHEY, CDR2 SVGEGT. This CDR3 comprises 16 residues. CDR3 coding DNA: TGTGCCAGCAGTTACGGCACTAGCTGTCGTCCAGATACGCAGTATTTT. It specifies CASSYGTSCRPDTQYF.

The table lists this clonotype with many counts. The chain couples TRBV20-1 to TRBJ2-7; TRBD2 aligns across 9 bases. With V trimmed by 1 base and J by 6 bases, 10 bases remained unmatched. Germline V gene sequence: CDR1 DFQATT, CDR2 SNEGSKA (reference sequence). The CDR3 sequence is 15 residues long. The CDR3: CSARVAGGPPGEQYF. The CDR3 DNA follows: TGCAGTGCTAGAGTGGCGGGAGGGCCCCCCGGCGAGCAGTACTTC.